This TCR beta chain comes out of a study of Siglec-9 on CD8 T cells in melanoma. Here immunoSEQ multiplex PCR was the method, and the copy in TCRdb shows in-frame clones only, minus some. This sample yields roughly 35,000 clones, of which 84% are seen a single time; more than 1.5% belongs to the top ten. Germline assignment: CDR1 SGHVS and CDR2 FNYEAQ. The V and J ends lost 4 bases and 3 bases, in that order; junction bases with no gene match: 7. The CDR3 is made up of 15 amino acids. A note on this clone: Its antigen is unknown.

General study points: An effector memory CD8+ T-cell subset seemingly accumulating in melanoma was reportedly marked and regulated by Siglec-9.

The sequence was obtained from a human donor in good health. The J gene is TRBJ1-1, the V gene TRBV7-6, with TRBD1 matching over 8 bases. Source material: Siglec-9- CD8+ T cells sorted from blood. CDR3 in amino acids: CASSSTQGADTEAFF. In DNA form, the CDR3 reads TGTGCCAGCAGCTCCACTCAGGGGGCGGACACTGAAGCTTTCTTT.